These T cell receptor beta chains were read from a single sample in a study of blood T cell repertoires in COVID-19. TCRdb's table, derived via immunoSEQ multiplex PCR, lists solely in-frame clones and lacks some. Among 350,000 or so clones listed, 87% were seen once. Sequences were obtained from peripheral blood. The receptors here all came from a woman younger than 45 with COVID-19, enrolled during active disease. Each CDR3 is given with its conserved first and last residue. The D gene is left open where the match is weak. Only some rows state a clone size, as once, few, many or a class for expanded clones.

length: 16
J: TRBJ2-3
V: TRBV10-1
size: NA
D: TRBD1
CDR3: CASSESTGGGTDTQYF
DNA: TGCGCCAGCAGTGAGTCGACAGGGGGTGGTACAGATACGCAGTATTTT

length: 14
J: TRBJ1-1
V: TRBV3-1/TRBV3-2
size: NA
D: NA
CDR3: CASSQDNSRGGAFF
DNA: TGTGCCAGCAGCCAAGATAACAGTAGGGGTGGAGCTTTCTTT

length: 14
J: TRBJ1-2
V: TRBV28
size: NA
D: TRBD1
CDR3: CATYVLQGDYGYTF
DNA: TGTGCCACCTACGTTCTACAGGGGGACTATGGCTACACCTTC

length: 11
J: TRBJ2-5
V: TRBV2
size: NA
D: NA
CDR3: CASREGETQYF
DNA: TGTGCCAGCAGGGAGGGAGAGACCCAGTACTTC

length: 16
J: TRBJ2-2
V: TRBV7-6
size: NA
D: TRBD1
CDR3: CASSTGQGAGTGELFF
DNA: TGTGCCAGCAGCACTGGACAGGGGGCGGGCACCGGGGAGCTGTTTTTT

length: 15
J: TRBJ2-7
V: TRBV7-2
size: NA
D: TRBD1
CDR3: CASSPRTGAVYEQYF
DNA: TGTGCCAGCAGCCCGCGGACAGGGGCTGTCTACGAGCAGTACTTC

length: 13
J: TRBJ1-2
V: TRBV5-4
size: NA
D: NA
CDR3: CASSLDRAHGYTF
DNA: TGTGCCAGCAGCTTGGACAGGGCCCATGGCTACACCTTC

length: 15
J: TRBJ1-5
V: TRBV5-6
size: once
D: TRBD1
CDR3: CASTRGDRADQPQHF
DNA: TGTGCCAGCACCAGAGGGGACAGAGCCGATCAGCCCCAGCATTTT

length: 15
J: TRBJ2-5
V: TRBV5-1
size: NA
D: NA
CDR3: CASSFYGSSEETQYF
DNA: TGCGCCAGCAGCTTTTACGGGTCTTCGGAGGAGACCCAGTACTTC

length: 15
J: TRBJ1-6
V: TRBV19
size: NA
D: TRBD1
CDR3: CASGGPGTGNSPLHF
DNA: TGTGCCAGTGGCGGCCCGGGGACAGGGAATTCACCCCTCCACTTT